These 16 T cell receptor beta chains were sequenced from one sample in a study of cytomegalovirus exposure and HLA in healthy donors. Profiled with immunoSEQ multiplex PCR; TCRdb holds only in-frame clones, not every one. The sample contains around 130,000 clones, over 85% of which appear only once. Sample: PBMCs. The receptors derive from a man aged 25 to 40 in good health and CMV-seronegative.

This sequence joins TRBV18 and TRBJ1-1; D may be TRBD1 (5 bases). V lost 4 bases and J lost 0, with 9 bases in between. The CDR3 runs to 14 residues. The germline CDR1 and CDR2 sequences are KGHSH and LQKENI. In DNA, the CDR3 is TGTGCCAGCTCACTCGACAGCATGAACACTGAAGCTTTCTTT. Protein product: CASSLDSMNTEAFF.

The chain combines TRBV6-5 with TRBJ2-3; 11 bases fit TRBD2. The ends lost 6 bases at V and 7 bases at J; junction bases unmatched: 6. This CDR3 contains 14 residues. Germline CDR1 and CDR2: MNHEY and SVGAGI. Written as DNA, the CDR3 is TGTGCCAGCAGGCCGGGACTAGCGGTTCATACGCAGTATTTT. Encoded protein: CASRPGLAVHTQYF.

The V gene is TRBV7-9, the J gene TRBJ2-3, with TRBD2 matching 9 bases. The CDR3 extends over 15 amino acids. Germline values: CDR1 SEHNR, CDR2 FQNEAQ (reference sequence). J lost 5 bases, V lost 3 bases, and 6 bases had no gene match. Written as DNA, the CDR3 is TGTGCCAGCAGCTTCAGCGGGGGGTCTGGAGATACGCAGTATTTT. This sequence encodes CASSFSGGSGDTQYF.

DNA for the CDR3: TGTGCCAGCAGATCGGCTAGCGGGGGGGCGGCTGAGCAGTTCTTC. Residues: CASRSASGGAAEQFF. J is TRBJ2-1 and V is TRBV6-6; 12 nucleotides align to TRBD2. V trimming: 6 bases; J trimming: 9 bases; junction bases outside the gene matches: 9. This CDR3 has 15 amino acids. Per the germline V gene, CDR1 is MNHNY and CDR2 is SVGAGI (reference sequence).

The CDR3 reads CASSLIQQETQYF. CDR3 DNA: TGTGCCAGCAGCTTAATACAACAAGAGACCCAGTACTTC. The chain is built from TRBV5-4 and TRBJ2-5; the D is unclear. The CDR3 contains 13 residues. Germline V CDR1 and CDR2: SGHNT, YYREEE (reference sequence). Between the trimmed V and J ends, which lost 2 bases and 2 bases, there was a span of 7 bases.

The V call is TRBV9, the J call TRBJ2-3, with no clear D. V shed 4 bases and J shed 6 bases, with 18 bases lying between them. The CDR3 is made up of 15 amino acids. Germline CDR1 SGDLS, CDR2 YYNGEE. CDR3 sequence (DNA): TGTGCCAGCAGCCCAAACCCAGGTAGTGTGGATACGCAGTATTTT. As protein: CASSPNPGSVDTQYF.

The chain is built from TRBV14 and TRBJ2-3; TRBD1 is a possible D gene (6 bases). V was pared by 1 base and J by 3 bases, with 14 bases between. CDR1 is SGHDN and CDR2 is FVKESK in the germline V gene. The CDR3 runs 16 residues. The CDR3 is CASSQVQGLGTDTQYF. The DNA for the CDR3 is TGTGCCAGCAGCCAAGTGCAGGGGCTCGGTACAGATACGCAGTATTTT.

CDR3 sequence reads: CASSLDVRDTYEQYF. In DNA form, the CDR3 reads TGTGCCAGCAGCTTAGATGTCCGGGACACCTACGAGCAGTACTTC. The chain carries TRBV11-2 and TRBJ2-7; perhaps TRBD1 as D (6 bases). The CDR3 loop spans 15 amino acids. V was cut by 0 bases and J by 2 bases, with 11 bases left in between. The germline CDR1 and CDR2 sequences are SGHAT and FQNNGV.

This clone was recorded only once. The rearrangement links TRBV4-1 to TRBJ2-3; the match to TRBD2 covers 7 bases. The CDR3 covers 17 residues. Germline CDR1 reads MGHRA; CDR2 reads YSYEKL. V shed 3 bases, J shed 0 bases, and the junction held 9 bases outside the gene matches. The CDR3 region has the DNA TGCGCCAGCAGCCAGACGGGGCTAGCGGTGAGCACAGATACGCAGTATTTT. It translates to CASSQTGLAVSTDTQYF.

This chain joins TRBV19 and TRBJ1-5; D is ambiguous. Germline loops: CDR1 LNHDA, CDR2 SQIVND (reference sequence). The length of the CDR3 is 13 residues. The germline V and J ends were trimmed by 3 bases and 5 bases, with 8 bases remaining between them. The chain's CDR3 is CASSIVRDQPQHF. CDR3 coding DNA: TGTGCCAGTAGTATCGTAAGAGATCAGCCCCAGCATTTT. The whole variable domain, remainder taken from reference TRBV19 and TRBJ1-5, is DGGITQSPKYLFRKEGQNVTLSCEQNLNHDAMYWYRQDPGQGLRLIYYSQIVNDFQKGDIAEGYSVSREKKESFPLTVTSAQKNPTAFYLCASSIVRDQPQHFGDGTRLSIL.

The V and J genes are TRBV5-4 and TRBJ2-3, with a possible D match to TRBD1 (5 bases). Trimming took off 3 bases at V and 3 bases at J, with 20 bases between the two ends. The CDR3 loop spans 17 amino acids. Germline loops: CDR1 SGHNT, CDR2 YYREEE (reference sequence). The chain's CDR3 is CASSSFPPIDSTDTQYF. CDR3 DNA: TGTGCCAGCAGCTCCTTCCCCCCCATCGACAGTACAGATACGCAGTATTTT. Based on the CDR3 plus reference TRBV5-4 and TRBJ2-3, the full variable domain is ETGVTQSPTHLIKTRGQQVTLRCSSQSGHNTVSWYQQALGQGPQFIFQYYREEENGRGNFPPRFSGLQFPNYSSELNVNALELDDSALYLCASSSFPPIDSTDTQYFGPGTRLTVL.

The rearrangement joins TRBV5-1 to TRBJ2-5, with no clear D. CDR3 length: 12 amino acids. Trimming removed 2 bases from V and 3 bases from J, with 5 bases in between. Germline-derived CDR1 and CDR2 are SGHRS and YFSETQ. Here the CDR3 reads CASSFTEETQYF. CDR3 nucleotide sequence: TGCGCCAGCAGCTTCACAGAAGAGACCCAGTACTTC.

The V and J genes are TRBV6-6 and TRBJ2-7, with TRBD2 matching over 12 bases. V was pared by 0 bases and J by 6 bases, with 3 bases of the junction left unmatched. The CDR3 is made up of 15 amino acids. CDR1 and CDR2 (germline): MNHNY, SVGAGI (reference sequence). CDR3 in DNA: TGTGCCAGCAGTTACTCGACGGGACTAGCGGGCGAGCAGTACTTC. It is translated as CASSYSTGLAGEQYF.

The chain employs TRBV4-2 and TRBJ2-7; 10 bases map to TRBD1. The ends lost 4 bases at V and 1 base at J; junction bases unmatched: 4. Looked up from germline, CDR1 is LGHNA and CDR2 is YNFKEQ. The CDR3 runs to 15 residues. The CDR3 loop reads CASSRGQGRSYEQYF. DNA for the CDR3: TGTGCCAGCAGCCGGGGACAGGGGAGATCCTACGAGCAGTACTTC.

In its sample, this clone was seen once. The rearrangement uses TRBV25-1 and TRBJ2-5; D remains unclear. The V end was cut by 0 bases, the J end by 0 bases, with 11 bases between. The CDR3 extends over 16 amino acids. Germline CDR1 MGHDK, CDR2 SYGVNS. The CDR3 sequence: CASSEYILLDQETQYF. CDR3 in DNA: TGTGCCAGCAGTGAATATATTCTTCTAGACCAAGAGACCCAGTACTTC.

The chain is built from TRBV7-2 and TRBJ2-3, with 8 bases aligning to TRBD2. Germline CDR1 and CDR2: SGHTA and FQGNSA. This CDR3 is 15 amino acids long. V shed 1 base, J shed 1 base, and the junction held 1 base outside the gene matches. The CDR3 bases are TGTGCCAGCAGCTTAGTACTAGCGGGCACAGATACGCAGTATTTT. Its translation is CASSLVLAGTDTQYF.